This is a list of T cell receptor beta chains from one sample in a study of blood T cells in healthy people across ages. TCRdb re-analysed the 5' RACE reads in MiXCR, keeping a single row per CDR3 protein. The sample lists approximately 2,000,000 distinct CDR3 sequences; about 39% were seen once. The sequenced sample was blood. Source of these receptors: a human donor in good health. CDR3s include the opening cysteine and the closing phenylalanine or tryptophan. Each record gives: CDR3 protein, CDR3 DNA, D gene, clone size, J gene, V gene. A D gene is named only where the DNA matches it firmly. Only part of the rows carry a size: once, few, many, or a class if the clone is expanded.

CDR3aa: CASGDNFYERYF
CDR3nt: TGTGCCAGCGGGGACAACTTCTACGAGCGGTACTTC
d_gene: NA
abundance: NA
j_gene: TRBJ2-4
v_gene: TRBV6-2/TRBV6-3

CDR3aa: CAGSEGRVYSGANVLTF
CDR3nt: TGTGCCGGCAGTGAGGGCAGGGTTTATTCTGGGGCCAACGTCCTGACTTTC
d_gene: NA
abundance: NA
j_gene: TRBJ2-6
v_gene: TRBV6-1

CDR3aa: CASGVGYGYTF
CDR3nt: TGTGCCAGCGGGGTTGGCTATGGCTACACCTTC
d_gene: NA
abundance: NA
j_gene: TRBJ1-2
v_gene: TRBV5-6

CDR3aa: CASSLAQERGYTDTQYF
CDR3nt: TGTGCCAGCAGTTTGGCCCAGGAGCGGGGGTACACAGATACGCAGTATTTT
d_gene: TRBD2
abundance: once
j_gene: TRBJ2-3
v_gene: TRBV12-3/TRBV12-4

CDR3aa: CASSPHRGLPRSAEAFF
CDR3nt: TGTGCCAGCAGCCCTCACAGGGGGCTCCCTAGGAGCGCTGAAGCTTTCTTT
d_gene: TRBD1
abundance: NA
j_gene: TRBJ1-1
v_gene: TRBV7-8

CDR3aa: CASSYSGVSYEQYF
CDR3nt: TGTGCCAGCAGTTACTCTGGGGTCTCCTACGAGCAGTACTTC
d_gene: NA
abundance: few
j_gene: TRBJ2-7
v_gene: TRBV6-2/TRBV6-3

CDR3aa: CASSLMAGDVTQYF
CDR3nt: TGTGCCAGCAGCTTAATGGCAGGAGATGTTACGCAGTATTTT
d_gene: NA
abundance: few
j_gene: TRBJ2-3
v_gene: TRBV7-8

CDR3aa: CASSYSAGSGGAEAFF
CDR3nt: TGTGCCAGCAGTTACTCGGCAGGGTCAGGGGGCGCCGAAGCTTTCTTT
d_gene: TRBD1
abundance: few
j_gene: TRBJ1-1
v_gene: TRBV6-5

CDR3aa: CTSSQDDRTSYNEQFF
CDR3nt: TGCACCAGCAGCCAAGATGACAGAACCTCCTACAATGAGCAGTTCTTC
d_gene: NA
abundance: NA
j_gene: TRBJ2-1
v_gene: TRBV4-3

CDR3aa: CSAMQGPQAYGYTF
CDR3nt: TGCAGTGCTATGCAGGGACCCCAGGCCTATGGCTACACCTTC
d_gene: NA
abundance: NA
j_gene: TRBJ1-2
v_gene: TRBV20-1

CDR3aa: CASSSGLAYEQFF
CDR3nt: TGTGCCAGCTCATCGGGACTAGCATATGAGCAGTTCTTC
d_gene: TRBD2
abundance: few
j_gene: TRBJ2-1
v_gene: TRBV18

CDR3aa: CASSLVGGDGAFF
CDR3nt: TGTGCCAGCAGCTTAGTGGGAGGGGACGGAGCTTTCTTT
d_gene: NA
abundance: NA
j_gene: TRBJ1-1
v_gene: TRBV7-2

CDR3aa: CSATILGQADNEQFF
CDR3nt: TGCAGTGCTACCATCCTCGGACAGGCAGACAATGAGCAGTTCTTC
d_gene: TRBD1
abundance: few
j_gene: TRBJ2-1
v_gene: TRBV20-1

CDR3aa: CASSLDRGRMGTEAFF
CDR3nt: TGTGCCAGCAGCTTGGACAGGGGGCGGATGGGCACTGAAGCTTTCTTT
d_gene: TRBD1
abundance: few
j_gene: TRBJ1-1
v_gene: TRBV5-5

CDR3aa: CASSLNGGAGIEETQYF
CDR3nt: TGTGCCAGCAGCTTGAACGGGGGGGCGGGAATCGAAGAGACCCAGTACTTC
d_gene: TRBD2
abundance: few
j_gene: TRBJ2-5
v_gene: TRBV13

CDR3aa: CASSPRQGVQPQHF
CDR3nt: TGTGCCAGCAGTCCTAGACAGGGTGTGCAGCCCCAGCATTTT
d_gene: TRBD1
abundance: few
j_gene: TRBJ1-5
v_gene: TRBV7-2

CDR3aa: CASSPRDSSSYNEQFF
CDR3nt: TGTGCCAGCAGTCCCCGGGACTCCAGCTCCTACAATGAGCAGTTCTTC
d_gene: NA
abundance: few
j_gene: TRBJ2-1
v_gene: TRBV6-2/TRBV6-3

CDR3aa: CASSLGVLSGYTF
CDR3nt: TGTGCCAGCAGTTTAGGAGTCTTGTCGGGCTACACCTTC
d_gene: NA
abundance: NA
j_gene: TRBJ1-2
v_gene: TRBV28

CDR3aa: CASSQPGGQGRLFF
CDR3nt: TGTGCCAGCAGCCAGCCTGGGGGGCAGGGGAGGCTGTTTTTT
d_gene: NA
abundance: few
j_gene: TRBJ1-4
v_gene: TRBV4-2

CDR3aa: CSARGGFNERFF
CDR3nt: TGCAGTGCTAGAGGGGGGTTCAATGAGCGGTTCTTC
d_gene: NA
abundance: NA
j_gene: TRBJ2-1
v_gene: TRBV20-1